Here is one TCR beta chain with its context. Repertoires were generated with immunoSEQ multiplex PCR, while TCRdb's copy carries only in-frame clones and drops some. Here the sample spans 250,000 to 300,000 clones, approximately 89% being singletons. Germline lookup yields CDR1 KGHSH and CDR2 LQKENI. V lost 5 bases and J lost 6; bases outside the gene matches: 13. The CDR3 runs 16 residues. The data stem from a study of blood T cell repertoires in COVID-19. In the study overall: Specimens from acute and convalescent COVID-19 originated in the United States, Italy and Spain.

The cohort comprised adults aged about 18 to 100 years residing in 20 to 30 US areas. Participants had their cohort set by participant-reported clinical history. Material for sequencing was PBMCs or T cells enriched from blood (not recorded which). The J gene is TRBJ1-3, the V gene TRBV18; 7 bases match TRBD1. The sequence derives from a woman in her sixties or seventies who had recovered from COVID-19. The CDR3 here is CASSSKPGQTANTIYF. Here the CDR3 DNA reads TGTGCCAGCTCATCTAAACCGGGACAGACTGCAAACACCATATATTTT.